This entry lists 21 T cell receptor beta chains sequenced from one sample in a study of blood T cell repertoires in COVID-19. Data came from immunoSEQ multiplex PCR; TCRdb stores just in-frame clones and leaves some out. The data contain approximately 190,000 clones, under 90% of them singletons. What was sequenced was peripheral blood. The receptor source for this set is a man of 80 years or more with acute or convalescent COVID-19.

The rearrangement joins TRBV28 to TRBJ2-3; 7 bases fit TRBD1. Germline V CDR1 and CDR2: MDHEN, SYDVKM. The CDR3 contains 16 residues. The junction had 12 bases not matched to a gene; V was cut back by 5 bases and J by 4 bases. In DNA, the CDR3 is TGTGCCAGCAGTCGGCTAGGGGGCGCGAGTTCAGATACGCAGTATTTT. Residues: CASSRLGGASSDTQYF.

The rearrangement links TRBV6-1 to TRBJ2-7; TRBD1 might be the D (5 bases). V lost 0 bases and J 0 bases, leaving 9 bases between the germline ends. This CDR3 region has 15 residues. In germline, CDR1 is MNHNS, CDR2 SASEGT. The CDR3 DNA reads TGTGCCAGCAGTGAAGCTGGGGCGGCCTCCTACGAGCAGTACGTC. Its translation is CASSEAGAASYEQYV.

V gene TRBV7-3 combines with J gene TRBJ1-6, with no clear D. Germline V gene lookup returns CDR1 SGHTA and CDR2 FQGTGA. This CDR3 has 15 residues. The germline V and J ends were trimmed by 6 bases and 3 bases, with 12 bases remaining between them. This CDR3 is CASRTRGGYNSPLHF. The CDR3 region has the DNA TGTGCCAGCAGGACTCGAGGCGGCTATAATTCACCCCTCCACTTT. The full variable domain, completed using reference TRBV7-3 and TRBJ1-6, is GAGVSQTPSNKVTEKGKYVELRCDPISGHTALYWYRQSLGQGPEFLIYFQGTGAADDSGLPNDRFFAVRPEGSVSTLKIQRTERGDSAVYLCASRTRGGYNSPLHFGNGTRLTVT.

Here the CDR3 DNA reads TGTGCCAGTAGTAGACAGACGTCACCGGGCCCCTATGGCTACACCTTC. Its translation: CASSRQTSPGPYGYTF. The J gene is TRBJ1-2, the V gene TRBV19; maybe TRBD1 (5 bases). Between the trimmed V and J ends, which lost 4 bases and 4 bases, there was a span of 19 bases. CDR3 length equals 16 residues. Germline V gives CDR1 LNHDA, CDR2 SQIVND (reference sequence).

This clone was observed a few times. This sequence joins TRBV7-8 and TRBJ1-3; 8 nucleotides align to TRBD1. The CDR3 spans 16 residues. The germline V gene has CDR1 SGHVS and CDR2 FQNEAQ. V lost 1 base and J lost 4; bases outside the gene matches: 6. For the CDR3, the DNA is TGTGCCAGCAGCTTAGGTCAGGGGGCGGCCGGAAACACCATATATTTT. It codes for CASSLGQGAAGNTIYF.

The CDR3 bases are TGTGCCAGCAGCTTAGAGGGAACAGGGGGCGGTGGCTACACCTTC. Protein sequence: CASSLEGTGGGGYTF. V is TRBV7-9 and J is TRBJ1-2, with 9 bases that match TRBD1. V lost 1 base, J lost 7 bases, and 7 bases stayed unmatched. Looked up from germline, CDR1 is SEHNR and CDR2 is FQNEAQ (reference sequence). The length of the CDR3 is 15 residues.

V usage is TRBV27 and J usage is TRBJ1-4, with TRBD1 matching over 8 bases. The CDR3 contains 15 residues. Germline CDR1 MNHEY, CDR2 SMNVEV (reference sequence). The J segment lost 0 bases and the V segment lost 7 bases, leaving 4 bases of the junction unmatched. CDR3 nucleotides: TGTGCCAGCAAGAGGACAGGGACAACTAATGAAAAACTGTTTTTT. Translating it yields CASKRTGTTNEKLFF.

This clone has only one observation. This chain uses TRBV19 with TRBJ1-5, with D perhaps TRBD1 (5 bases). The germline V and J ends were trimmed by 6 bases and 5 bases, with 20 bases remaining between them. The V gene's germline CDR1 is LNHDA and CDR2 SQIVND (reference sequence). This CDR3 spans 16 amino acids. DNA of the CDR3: TGTGCCAGTAGACATCGCCCGGGACTCCCGGATCAGCCCCAGCATTTT. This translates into CASRHRPGLPDQPQHF.

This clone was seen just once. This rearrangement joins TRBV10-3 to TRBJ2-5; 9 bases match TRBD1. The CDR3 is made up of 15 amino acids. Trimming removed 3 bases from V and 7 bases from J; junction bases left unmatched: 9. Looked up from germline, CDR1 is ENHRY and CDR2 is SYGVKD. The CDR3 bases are TGTGCCATCAGTGATCCGGGACAGGGTGCCGGGACCCAGTACTTC. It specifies CAISDPGQGAGTQYF.

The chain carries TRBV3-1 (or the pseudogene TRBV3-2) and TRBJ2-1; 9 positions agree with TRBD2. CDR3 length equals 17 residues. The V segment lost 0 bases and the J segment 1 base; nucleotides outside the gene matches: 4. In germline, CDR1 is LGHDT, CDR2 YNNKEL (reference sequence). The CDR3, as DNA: TGTGCCAGCAGCCAAGAAAAGACTAGCGGTTCCTACAATGAGCAGTTCTTC. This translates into CASSQEKTSGSYNEQFF.

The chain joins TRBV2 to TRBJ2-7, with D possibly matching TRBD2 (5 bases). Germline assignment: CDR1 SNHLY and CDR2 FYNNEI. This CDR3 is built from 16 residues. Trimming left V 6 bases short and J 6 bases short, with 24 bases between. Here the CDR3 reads CASSAPASVMRVEQYF. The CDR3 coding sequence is TGTGCCAGCAGCGCACCCGCCAGTGTCATGAGGGTCGAGCAGTACTTC.

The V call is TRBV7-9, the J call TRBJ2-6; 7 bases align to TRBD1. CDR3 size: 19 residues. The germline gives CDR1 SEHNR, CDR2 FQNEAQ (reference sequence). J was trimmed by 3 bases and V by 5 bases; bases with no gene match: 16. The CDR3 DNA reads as TGTGCCAGCAGCCCTAGGGGGCAGGGATTTAGCTTTGGGGCCAACGTCCTGACTTTC. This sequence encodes CASSPRGQGFSFGANVLTF. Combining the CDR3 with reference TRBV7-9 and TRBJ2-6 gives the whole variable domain DTGVSQNPRHKITKRGQNVTFRCDPISEHNRLYWYRQTLGQGPEFLTYFQNEAQLEKSRLLSDRFSAERPKGSFSTLEIQRTEQGDSAMYLCASSPRGQGFSFGANVLTFGAGSRLTVL.

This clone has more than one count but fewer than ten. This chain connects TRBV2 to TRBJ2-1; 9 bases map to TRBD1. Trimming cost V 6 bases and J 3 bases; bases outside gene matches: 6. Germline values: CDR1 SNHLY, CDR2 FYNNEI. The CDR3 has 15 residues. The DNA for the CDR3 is TGTGCCAGCAGAGAACAGGGGGCGAGCTACAATGAGCAGTTCTTC. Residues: CASREQGASYNEQFF.

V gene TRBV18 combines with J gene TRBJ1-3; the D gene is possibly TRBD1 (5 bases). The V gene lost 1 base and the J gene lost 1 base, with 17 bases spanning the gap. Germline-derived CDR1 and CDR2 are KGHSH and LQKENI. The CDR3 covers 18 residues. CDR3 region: CASSPQTGSPDSGNTIYF. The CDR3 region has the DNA TGTGCCAGCTCACCACAAACAGGAAGCCCGGATTCTGGAAACACCATATATTTT.

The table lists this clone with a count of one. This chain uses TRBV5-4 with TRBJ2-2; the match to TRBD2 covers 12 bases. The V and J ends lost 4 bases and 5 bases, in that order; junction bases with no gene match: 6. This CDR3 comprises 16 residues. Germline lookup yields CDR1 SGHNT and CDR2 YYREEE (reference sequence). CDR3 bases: TGTGCCAGCAGCCGTGGAGGGACTAGCGGGACCGGGGAGCTGTTTTTT. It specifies CASSRGGTSGTGELFF.

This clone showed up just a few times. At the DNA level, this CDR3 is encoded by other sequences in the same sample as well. The CDR3 coding sequence is TGTGCCAGCAGCAGGGACAGGGGCGAGACCCAGTACTTC. Translated: CASSRDRGETQYF. This chain joins TRBV7-2 and TRBJ2-5, with TRBD1 matching 10 bases. The germline V gene encodes CDR1 SGHTA and CDR2 FQGNSA. CDR3 length equals 13 residues. J lost 5 bases, V lost 5 bases, and 2 bases had no gene match.

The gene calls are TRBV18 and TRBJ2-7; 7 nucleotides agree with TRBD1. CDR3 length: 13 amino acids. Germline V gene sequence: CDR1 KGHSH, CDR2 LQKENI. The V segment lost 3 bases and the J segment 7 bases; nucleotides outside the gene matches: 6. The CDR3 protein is CASSPLRDREQYV. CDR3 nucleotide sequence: TGTGCCAGCTCACCGCTCCGGGACAGAGAGCAGTACGTC.

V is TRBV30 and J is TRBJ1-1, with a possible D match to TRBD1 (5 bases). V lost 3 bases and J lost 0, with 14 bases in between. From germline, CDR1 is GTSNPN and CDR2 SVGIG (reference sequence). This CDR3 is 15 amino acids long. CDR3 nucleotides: TGTGCCTGGAGATCTCAGGGACTTATGAACACTGAAGCTTTCTTT. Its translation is CAWRSQGLMNTEAFF.

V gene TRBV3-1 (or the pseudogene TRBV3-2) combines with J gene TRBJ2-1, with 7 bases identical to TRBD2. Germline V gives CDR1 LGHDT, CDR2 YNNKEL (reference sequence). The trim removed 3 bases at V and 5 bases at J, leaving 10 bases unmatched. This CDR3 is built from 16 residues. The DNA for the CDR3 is TGTGCCAGCAGCCACAAGGGCCGCGGGAGAGACAATGAGCAGTTCTTC. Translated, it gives CASSHKGRGRDNEQFF.

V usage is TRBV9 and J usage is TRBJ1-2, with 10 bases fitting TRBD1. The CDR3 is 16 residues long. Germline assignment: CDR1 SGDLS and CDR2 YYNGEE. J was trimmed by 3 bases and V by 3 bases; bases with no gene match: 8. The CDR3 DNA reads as TGTGCCAGCAGCGCCGAGACAGGGGGCGCGTACTATGGCTACACCTTC. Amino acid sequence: CASSAETGGAYYGYTF. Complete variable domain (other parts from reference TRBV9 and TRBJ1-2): DSGVTQTPKHLITATGQRVTLRCSPRSGDLSVYWYQQSLDQGLQFLIQYYNGEERAKGNILERFSAQQFPDLHSELNLSSLELGDSALYFCASSAETGGAYYGYTFGSGTRLTVV.

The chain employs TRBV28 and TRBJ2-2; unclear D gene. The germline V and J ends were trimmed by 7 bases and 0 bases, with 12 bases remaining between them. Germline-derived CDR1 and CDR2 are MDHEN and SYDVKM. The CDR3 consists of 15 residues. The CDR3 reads CASTSGGANTGELFF. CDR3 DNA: TGTGCCAGCACTTCGGGTGGTGCGAACACCGGGGAGCTGTTTTTT.